This TCR beta chain is from a study of PD-1 blockade in classical Hodgkin lymphoma. About the research overall: Patients got intravenous nivolumab 3 mg/kg every 2 weeks.

Time point given: cycle 4 day 1 (C4D1), after 6 weeks of nivolumab. Every patient experienced relapse after autologous stem cell transplantation, and brentuximab vedotin exposure varied. Purification of CD4+ T cells from thawed PBMCs was performed via magnetic negative selection. This table comes from immunoSEQ multiplex PCR, and its TCRdb copy is limited to in-frame clones, with some not included. This table has approximately 31,000 clones, about 88% appearing once. As regards this clone: What it binds is unknown.

Study results and caveats: The diversity seen at baseline in complete responders resembled that of newly diagnosed patients. Diminished baseline TCR diversity has been reported in newly diagnosed patients relative to healthy donors. What caused the repertoire differences, perhaps disease activity or prior therapy, remains undefined.

Per the germline V gene, CDR1 is LGHNA and CDR2 is YNFKEQ. Germline trimming cut 4 bases from V and 1 base from J; bases unmatched to any gene: 11. The CDR3 runs to 20 residues. The TCR was taken from a human donor with classical Hodgkin lymphoma. Specimen: CD4+ T cells from blood, collected before the fourth cycle of nivolumab. J is TRBJ2-4 and V is TRBV4-2; 15 bases are shared with TRBD2. Here the CDR3 DNA reads TGTGCCAGCAGCCCAGAAACGGGACTAGCGGGGGGCCTGGCCAAAAACATTCAGTACTTC. Encoded protein: CASSPETGLAGGLAKNIQYF.